The T cell receptor beta chain under discussion was sequenced for a study of shared clonotypes between healthy human individuals (dated by TCRdb to 2018 to 2020). Study-wide context: The cohort included three men and a couple of women between 18 and 49 years of age. To estimate repertoire size and how much clonotypes are shared between individuals, the study performed deep sequencing of blood TCR repertoires from 4 to 6 healthy adults. Different laboratories and diverse techniques were used to prepare libraries and sequence TCR repertoires, to increase sequencing depth and limit assay-specific biases. Per donor, leukapheresis produced somewhere between about 0.85 and 9.5 billion PBMCs.

Using the deep immunoSEQ assay, multiplex PCR amplified TCR CDR3 regions from genomic DNA. For each cell subset, the extracted genomic DNA was distributed evenly across all wells of several immunoSEQ 96-well plates, and each plate served as one replicate. For unsorted PBMC, about 270 ng of genomic DNA, equivalent to around 30,000 T cell genomes, went into each replicate PCR. Ten immunoSEQ deep assay plates were used to sequence unsorted PBMC genomic DNA. The purified libraries were quantified using a Qubit 3.0 fluorometer, sized with a Bioanalyzer 2100, and then quantified again using the KAPA Library Quantification kit. Every immunoSEQ 96-well plate was sequenced on a separate single-read 150-cycle Illumina NextSeq 550 flow cell. The paper's data handling went like this. Because only junctional sequences without quality scores were contained in the immunoSEQ output, filtering matching that applied to full-length reads could not be performed. Sequences were annotated with PyIR, a Python wrapper for IgBLAST v1.9, and V/J genes and CDR3 were assigned using IMGT germline references. Reads were removed for weak V/J assignments (E-value above 1e-6), missing CDR3, stop codons, out-of-frame junctions, or ambiguous translated residues. A V3J clonotype was defined by an identical inferred V gene, J gene, and CDR3 amino acid sequence. Percentage overlap between repertoires was calculated by dividing the number of shared unique clonotypes by the size of the smaller repertoire. Three approaches were used to assess repertoire richness: RTK rarefaction, the Chao1 estimator, and Recon v2.1 estimates of unobserved clonotypes. TCRdb took over this immuneACCESS table, retaining in-frame rearrangements with V and J assigned. Such tables are incomplete; in checked studies, under half of the missing clones stem from an unresolved V gene, and the remainder is unexplained. D and trimming come from the DNA, and the V and J calls and clone size come from that table. For this sample there are about 92,000 clones; roughly half appear just once. Around 16% of the sample is in the top ten clones.

What the work shows at the level of the full study, not this receptor alone: Pairwise subsampling led to the expectation that sequencing depth would affect the degree of clonotype sharing among donors. Only blood was sampled, and tissue TCR repertoires likely differ from those in blood. The small number of donors limited the genetic and exposure-history diversity represented.

The sample holds many counts of this clone. Its antigen remains undetermined. No much larger clonotype is one base removed from it; base qualities were not supplied. Donors were healthy HIV-negative adults with no recently reported acute infections or vaccinations. Only Caucasian adults living in Nashville, Tennessee, USA were represented among the donors. In the unsorted samples, approximately 82 million PBMCs were counted, and genomic DNA was extracted using the QIAamp DNA Blood Mini kit. After blood collection by leukapheresis, PBMCs were isolated using Ficoll-Histopaque density gradient centrifugation and then cryopreserved in the vapor phase of liquid nitrogen. Sequencing was performed on PBMCs. The sequence came from a woman in her thirties or forties in good health. Some clones in this sample may be carry-over from other donors' samples.

The CDR3: CASTPGQGVWNEQFF. The sequence in DNA is TGTGCCAGCACCCCAGGACAGGGGGTCTGGAATGAGCAGTTCTTC. The rearrangement joined TRBV5-4 to TRBJ2-1; 10 bases in the middle match TRBD1. Reading from cysteine to phenylalanine, the CDR3 counts 15 amino acids. The DNA shown is the 45-base CDR3, in frame from base 1. V lost 6 bases and J lost 7 bases, and the count of bases not matched to a germline gene is 10. The CDR1 and CDR2 encoded by the germline V gene (reference sequence) are SGHNT and YYREEE.